These 23 T cell receptor beta chains were all obtained from the same sample, sequenced in a study of blood T cell repertoires in COVID-19 (dated by TCRdb to about 2020). The library was obtained by the immunoSEQ multiplex PCR assay. Held by TCRdb, this immuneACCESS table contains in-frame sequences only and omits some clones. Under half of the omission traces to an unresolved V gene where checked; the cause of the rest is unknown. This sample comprises some 290,000 clones, 87% of them detected only once. The ten largest clones represent roughly 2.4% of the sample. The source material was peripheral blood. The receptors originated from a woman in her 50s who had recovered from COVID-19.

The gene calls are TRBV18 and TRBJ1-2; weak D call: TRBD1 (5 bases). The CDR3 sequence is 15 residues long. The ends were cut back, 3 bases at V and 3 bases at J, with 14 bases in the middle. Germline CDR1 is KGHSH and CDR2 is LQKENI. CDR3 nucleotide sequence: TGTGCCAGCTCACCCTCTGGTTCGGGGGACTATGGCTACACCTTC. This sequence encodes CASSPSGSGDYGYTF.

The V call is TRBV5-5, the J call TRBJ1-2; 9 nucleotides line up with TRBD1. The CDR3 totals 13 residues. Losses at the gene ends were 7 bases for V and 3 bases for J; bases not matched to a gene: 4. CDR1 and CDR2 from the germline V gene are SGHKS and YYEKEE (reference sequence). CDR3 region: CASLGQGDYGYTF. DNA of the CDR3: TGTGCCAGCCTGGGACAGGGAGACTATGGCTACACCTTC.

The chain carries TRBV11-3 and TRBJ2-4; D remains unclear. Trimming left V 1 base short and J 0 bases short, with 10 bases between. Germline V gene data show CDR1 as SGHNT and CDR2 as YENEEA. The CDR3 length is 16 residues. For the CDR3, the DNA is TGTGCCAGCAGCTTAGGGGCTGGAAGAGCCAAAAACATTCAGTACTTC. It codes for CASSLGAGRAKNIQYF.

The chain combines TRBV3-1 (or the pseudogene TRBV3-2) with TRBJ2-7, with a tentative D call TRBD1 (6 bases). Germline V gene data show CDR1 as LGHDT and CDR2 as YNNKEL (reference sequence). With 4 bases removed from V and 1 base from J, the gap between germline ends came to 11 bases. The CDR3 totals 14 residues. The CDR3 loop is CASSPGTPSYEQYF. The CDR3 coding sequence is TGTGCCAGCAGCCCCGGGACACCATCCTACGAGCAGTACTTC.

The chain has TRBV28 and TRBJ2-1; 9 nucleotides agree with TRBD2. Looked up from germline, CDR1 is MDHEN and CDR2 is SYDVKM. CDR3 size: 16 residues. Unmatched junction bases numbered 16, after V lost 1 base and J lost 15 bases. CDR3 sequence (DNA): TGTGCCAGCAGTTTATTCGAGGTAGCGGGAGACTCACGGGGGTTCTTC. Its protein is CASSLFEVAGDSRGFF.

This clone was detected once. The chain combines TRBV13 with TRBJ1-2; 7 bases are a match to TRBD1. With 1 base clipped from V and 8 bases from J, the junction kept 7 bases outside the gene matches. Germline V gene data show CDR1 as PRHDT and CDR2 as FYEKMQ (reference sequence). The CDR3 loop spans 14 amino acids. DNA for the CDR3: TGTGCCAGCAGCTTAGTGTCAGGGGGGCTAGGCTACACCTTC. Its protein product is CASSLVSGGLGYTF.

This clone has just one count. This rearrangement joins TRBV3-1 (or the pseudogene TRBV3-2) to TRBJ2-3, with unresolved D. The CDR3 has 11 amino acids. V dropped 7 bases and J dropped 2 bases, with 4 bases sitting between them. CDR1 and CDR2 from the germline V gene are LGHDT and YNNKEL (reference sequence). In DNA form, the CDR3 reads TGTGCCAGCACCAACACAGATACGCAGTATTTT. It yields the protein CASTNTDTQYF.

This chain uses TRBV6-5 with TRBJ1-2; unclear D gene. The CDR3 runs 14 residues. Trimming stripped 4 bases from V and 4 bases from J, with 13 bases between. CDR1 and CDR2 from the germline V gene are MNHEY and SVGAGI. The CDR3 region is CASSLGRVAYGYTF. The CDR3 coding sequence is TGTGCCAGCAGTTTGGGGAGGGTTGCCTATGGCTACACCTTC.

This clone was recorded once. The chain links TRBV7-6 to TRBJ2-5, with TRBD2 matching 10 bases. The CDR3 contains 14 residues. Looked up from germline, CDR1 is SGHVS and CDR2 is FNYEAQ. J gave up 4 bases and V 5 bases, and 4 bases lay outside the gene matches. CDR3 sequence (DNA): TGTGCCAGCAGCCGCCGGACTAGCGGAGAGACCCAGTACTTC. Its translation: CASSRRTSGETQYF.

The rearrangement joins TRBV5-6 to TRBJ2-7; TRBD1 is a possible D gene (7 bases). Per the germline V gene, CDR1 is SGHDT and CDR2 is YYEEEE. This CDR3 has 16 residues. Trimming shortened V by 4 bases and J by 3 bases, and 20 bases separated the two germline ends. CDR3 nucleotides: TGTGCCAGCAGCCGAACCGTGGGGCAGGGGGGCTACGAGCAGTACTTC. Its protein product is CASSRTVGQGGYEQYF.

Comment on this clone: A read error may account for a junction end that differs from germline. This rearrangement joins TRBV30 to TRBJ1-2, with a weak D call TRBD1 (5 bases). CDR3 length equals 12 residues. The germline CDR1 and CDR2 sequences are GTSNPN and SVGIG (reference sequence). The CDR3, as DNA: TGTGCCTGGAGCAGTAAAGGACACCGCCAACACTTC. Protein product: CAWSSKGHRQHF.

This clone has only one observation. This chain joins TRBV6-6 and TRBJ1-5; maybe TRBD1 (5 bases). In germline, CDR1 is MNHNY, CDR2 SVGAGI (reference sequence). V was pared by 5 bases and J by 2 bases, with 16 bases between. The CDR3 is made up of 16 amino acids. The DNA of the CDR3 is TGTGCCAGCAGTCCCGGGGGGGGTTATGGCAATCAGCCCCAGCATTTT. Protein sequence: CASSPGGGYGNQPQHF.

The gene calls are TRBV4-1 and TRBJ2-2, with 7 bases aligning to TRBD2. The germline gives CDR1 MGHRA, CDR2 YSYEKL. The CDR3 consists of 14 residues. The ends lost 4 bases at V and 7 bases at J; junction bases unmatched: 6. The CDR3 nucleotides read TGCGCCAGCAGCCGCGGGAGAGTGGGCGGGGAGCTGTTTTTT. Its protein product is CASSRGRVGGELFF.

This chain links TRBV7-6 with TRBJ1-2, with 8 positions matching TRBD1. There are 13 residues in the CDR3. With V trimmed by 4 bases and J by 7 bases, 5 bases remained unmatched. Looked up from germline, CDR1 is SGHVS and CDR2 is FNYEAQ. In DNA, the CDR3 is TGTGCCAGCAGCTCAGCCCAGGGGGCTGGCTACACCTTC. Translating gives CASSSAQGAGYTF.

This sequence joins TRBV20-1 and TRBJ1-1; unclear D gene. Germline CDR1 reads DFQATT; CDR2 reads SNEGSKA (reference sequence). This CDR3 comprises 11 residues. Trimming left V 5 bases short and J 5 bases short, with 9 bases between. CDR3 residues: CSAHGGTEAFF. As DNA, the CDR3 is TGCAGTGCTCATGGAGGGACTGAAGCTTTCTTT.

J is TRBJ2-3 and V is TRBV3-1 (or the pseudogene TRBV3-2); weak D call: TRBD2 (5 bases). The length of the CDR3 is 15 residues. The germline V and J ends were trimmed by 2 bases and 4 bases, with 13 bases remaining between them. Germline-derived CDR1 and CDR2 are LGHDT and YNNKEL (reference sequence). The CDR3, as DNA: TGTGCCAGCAGCCAAAGGCGGGCACAAGCAGATACGCAGTATTTT. Amino acids: CASSQRRAQADTQYF.

This clone was recorded a few times. The chain has TRBV11-3 and TRBJ1-1; TRBD1 matches at 7 bases. CDR1 and CDR2 from the germline V gene are SGHNT and YENEEA. The V segment lost 3 bases and the J segment 5 bases; nucleotides outside the gene matches: 3. This CDR3 contains 13 residues. CDR3 DNA sequence: TGTGCCAGCAGCTTGGGACAGTCGACTGAAGCTTTCTTT. Translated: CASSLGQSTEAFF.

The chain combines TRBV4-2 with TRBJ2-1, with TRBD2 as a possible D gene (5 bases). This CDR3 is built from 16 residues. Germline V gene sequence: CDR1 LGHNA, CDR2 YNFKEQ. V was shortened by 4 bases and J by 5 bases, with 18 bases between the two germline ends. DNA for the CDR3: TGTGCCAGCAGCCGAGAGGTCGGAATCGGGAACAATGAGCAGTTCTTC. Its translation: CASSREVGIGNNEQFF.

This clone was picked up one time. The chain joins TRBV7-2 to TRBJ2-3, with 16 bases identical to TRBD2. The ends lost 2 bases at V and 8 bases at J; junction bases unmatched: 7. Per the germline V gene, CDR1 is SGHTA and CDR2 is FQGNSA. The CDR3 extends over 17 amino acids. CDR3 region: CASSLLGLAGGMGTQYF. As DNA, the CDR3 is TGTGCCAGCAGCTTATTGGGACTAGCGGGGGGGATGGGTACGCAGTATTTT.

CDR3 DNA: TGTGCCAGCAGTTTGGCCACAGACCGAATACTCTATGGCTACACCTTC. Translation gives CASSLATDRILYGYTF. The chain carries TRBV28 and TRBJ1-2; no reliable D call. V shed 3 bases and J shed 4 bases, with 18 bases lying between them. The CDR3 is 16 amino acids. Germline values: CDR1 MDHEN, CDR2 SYDVKM.

This clone was counted between two and nine times. The chain has TRBV27 and TRBJ1-2, with D possibly matching TRBD1 (5 bases). Trimming removed 8 bases from V and 4 bases from J, with 20 bases in between. In germline, CDR1 is MNHEY, CDR2 SMNVEV (reference sequence). This CDR3 contains 15 residues. CDR3 sequence reads: CASHPLGGSGYGYTF. CDR3 bases: TGTGCCAGCCATCCGCTCGGGGGTTCAGGCTATGGCTACACCTTC.

The rearrangement joins TRBV19 to TRBJ2-2; 7 nucleotides agree with TRBD1. This CDR3 contains 14 residues. Germline-derived CDR1 and CDR2 are LNHDA and SQIVND (reference sequence). The V gene end was trimmed by 5 bases and the J gene end by 5 bases; junction bases not matched to a gene: 5. The CDR3 loop reads CASSGTGVTGELFF. CDR3 nucleotide sequence: TGTGCCAGTAGTGGTACAGGGGTAACCGGGGAGCTGTTTTTT.

There are a few counts of this clone. V usage is TRBV19 and J usage is TRBJ1-1; D is undetermined. Germline-derived CDR1 and CDR2 are LNHDA and SQIVND (reference sequence). This CDR3 comprises 17 residues. V was clipped by 6 bases and J by 4 bases, with 24 bases between them. In nucleotides, the CDR3 is TGTGCCAGTAGGCGTAACGGGGTGAGAGGGATACCCACTGAAGCTTTCTTT. Its translation: CASRRNGVRGIPTEAFF.